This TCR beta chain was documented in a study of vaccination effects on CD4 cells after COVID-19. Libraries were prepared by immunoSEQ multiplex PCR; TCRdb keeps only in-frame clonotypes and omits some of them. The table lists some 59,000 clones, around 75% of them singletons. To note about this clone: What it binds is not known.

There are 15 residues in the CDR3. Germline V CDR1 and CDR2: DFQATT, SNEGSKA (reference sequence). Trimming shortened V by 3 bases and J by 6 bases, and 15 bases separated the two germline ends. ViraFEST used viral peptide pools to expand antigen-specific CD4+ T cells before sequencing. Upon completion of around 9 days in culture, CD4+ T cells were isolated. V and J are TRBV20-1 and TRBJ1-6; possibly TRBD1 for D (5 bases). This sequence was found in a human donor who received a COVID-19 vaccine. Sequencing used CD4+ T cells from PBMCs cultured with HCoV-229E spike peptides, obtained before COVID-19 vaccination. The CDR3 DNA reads TGCAGTGCTAGTAACGAGGGGCAGAGTAATTCACCCCTCCACTTT. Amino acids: CSASNEGQSNSPLHF.